This T cell receptor beta chain was sequenced in a study of cytomegalovirus exposure and HLA in healthy donors. This cohort consisted of healthy bone marrow donors. Overall study findings and caveats: CMV serostatus alone was available as immune exposure information.

Between the trimmed V and J ends, which lost 4 bases and 3 bases, there was a span of 7 bases. Germline CDR1 is ENHRY and CDR2 is SYGVKD. CDR3 length equals 12 residues. In the case of this clone: Antigen unknown.

The PCR made use of 60 Vbeta and 13 Jbeta primers. TCRdb's table, derived via immunoSEQ multiplex PCR, lists solely in-frame clones and lacks some. The sample lists around 190,000 clones, 70% to 80% seen once, with 1.6% in the top ten. The specimen was PBMCs. The genes are TRBV10-3 and TRBJ2-7, with a weak D call TRBD2 (5 bases). The origin of this receptor is a woman between 45 and 65 years old in good health and CMV-seronegative. CDR3 nucleotide sequence: TGTGCCATCAGTGGCCGGGACTACGAGCAGTACTTC. This codes for CAISGRDYEQYF.